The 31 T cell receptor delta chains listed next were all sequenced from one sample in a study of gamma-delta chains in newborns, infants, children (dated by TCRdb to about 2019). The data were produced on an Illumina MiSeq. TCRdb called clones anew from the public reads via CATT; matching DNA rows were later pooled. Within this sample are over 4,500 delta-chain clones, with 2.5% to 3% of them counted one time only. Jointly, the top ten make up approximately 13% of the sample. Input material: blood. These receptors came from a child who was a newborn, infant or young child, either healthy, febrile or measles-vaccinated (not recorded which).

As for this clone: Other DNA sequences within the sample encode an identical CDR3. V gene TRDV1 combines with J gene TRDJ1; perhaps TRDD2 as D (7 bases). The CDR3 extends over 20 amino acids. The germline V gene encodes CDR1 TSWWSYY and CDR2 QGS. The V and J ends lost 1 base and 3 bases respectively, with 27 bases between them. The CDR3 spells CALGEPGDFLLGPGADKLIF. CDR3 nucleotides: TGTGCTCTTGGGGAACCAGGGGATTTCCTACTGGGCCCGGGAGCCGATAAACTCATCTTT.

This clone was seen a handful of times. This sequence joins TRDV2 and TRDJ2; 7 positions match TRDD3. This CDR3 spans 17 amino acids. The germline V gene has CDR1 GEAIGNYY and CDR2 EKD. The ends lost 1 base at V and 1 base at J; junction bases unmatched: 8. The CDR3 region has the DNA TGTGCCTGTGACACGATGGGGGACCCCCTTTTGACAGCACAACTCTTCTTT. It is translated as CACDTMGDPLLTAQLFF.

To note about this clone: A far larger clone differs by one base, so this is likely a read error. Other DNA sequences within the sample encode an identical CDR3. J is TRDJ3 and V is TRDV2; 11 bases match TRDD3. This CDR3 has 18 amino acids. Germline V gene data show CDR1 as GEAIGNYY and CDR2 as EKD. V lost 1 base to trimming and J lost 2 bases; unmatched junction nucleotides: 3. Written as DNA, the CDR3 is TGTGCCTGTGACACTGTACTGGGGGATACCTGGGACACCCGACAGATGTTTTTC. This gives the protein CACDTVLGDTWDTRQMFF.

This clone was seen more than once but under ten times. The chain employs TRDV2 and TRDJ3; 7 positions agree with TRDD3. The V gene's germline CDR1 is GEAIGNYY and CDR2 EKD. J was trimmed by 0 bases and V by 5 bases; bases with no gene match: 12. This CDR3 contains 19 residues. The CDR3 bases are TGTGCCTGTGCCCAAGTACTGGGGTTGAGCTCCTGGGACACCCGACAGATGTTTTTC. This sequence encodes CACAQVLGLSSWDTRQMFF.

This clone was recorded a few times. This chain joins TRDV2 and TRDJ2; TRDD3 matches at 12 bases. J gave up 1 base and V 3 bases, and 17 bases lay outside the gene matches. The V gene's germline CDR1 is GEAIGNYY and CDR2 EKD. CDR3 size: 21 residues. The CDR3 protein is CACDSVTGGYTPEFLTAQLFF. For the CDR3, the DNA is TGTGCCTGTGACTCCGTTACTGGGGGATACACACCCGAATTTTTGACAGCACAACTCTTCTTT.

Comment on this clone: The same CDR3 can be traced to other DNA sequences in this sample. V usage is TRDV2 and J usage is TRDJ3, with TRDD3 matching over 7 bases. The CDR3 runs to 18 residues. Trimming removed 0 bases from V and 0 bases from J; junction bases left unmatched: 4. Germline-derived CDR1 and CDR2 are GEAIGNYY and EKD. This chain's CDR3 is CACDTAGGSSWDTRQMFF. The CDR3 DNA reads TGTGCCTGTGACACCGCTGGGGGTAGCTCCTGGGACACCCGACAGATGTTTTTC.

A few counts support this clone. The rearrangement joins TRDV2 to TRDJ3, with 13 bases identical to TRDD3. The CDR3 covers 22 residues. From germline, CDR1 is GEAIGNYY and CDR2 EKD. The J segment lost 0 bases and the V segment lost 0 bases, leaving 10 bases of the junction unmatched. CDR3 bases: TGTGCCTGTGACACCGTACTGGGGGATACGCCCCCGAGCTCCTGGGACACCCGACAGATGTTTTTC. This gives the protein CACDTVLGDTPPSSWDTRQMFF.

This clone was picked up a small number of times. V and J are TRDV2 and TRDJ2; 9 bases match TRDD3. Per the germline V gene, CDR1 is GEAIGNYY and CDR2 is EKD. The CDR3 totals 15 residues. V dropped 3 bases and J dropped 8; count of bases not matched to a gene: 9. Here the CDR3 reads CACDLWGISPAQLFF. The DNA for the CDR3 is TGTGCCTGTGACCTCTGGGGGATCTCACCCGCACAACTCTTCTTT.

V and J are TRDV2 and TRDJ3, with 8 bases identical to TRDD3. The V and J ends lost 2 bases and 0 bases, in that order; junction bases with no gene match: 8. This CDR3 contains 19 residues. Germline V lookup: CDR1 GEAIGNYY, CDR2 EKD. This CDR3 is CACDSTGGHSSWDTRQMFF. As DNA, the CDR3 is TGTGCCTGTGACAGTACTGGGGGCCATAGCTCCTGGGACACCCGACAGATGTTTTTC.

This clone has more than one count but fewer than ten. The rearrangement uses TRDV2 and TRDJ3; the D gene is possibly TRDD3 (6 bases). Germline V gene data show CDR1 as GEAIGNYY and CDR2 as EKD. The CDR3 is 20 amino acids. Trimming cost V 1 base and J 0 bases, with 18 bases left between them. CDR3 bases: TGTGCCTGTGACACACCATGGGGGTCGTTTAGCTCCTGGGACACCCGACAGATGTTTTTC. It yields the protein CACDTPWGSFSSWDTRQMFF.

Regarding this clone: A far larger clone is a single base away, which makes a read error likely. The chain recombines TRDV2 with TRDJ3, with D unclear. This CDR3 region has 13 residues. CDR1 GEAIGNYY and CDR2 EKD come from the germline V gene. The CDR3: CARDTWDTRQMFF. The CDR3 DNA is TGTGCCCGTGACACCTGGGACACCCGACAGATGTTTTTC.

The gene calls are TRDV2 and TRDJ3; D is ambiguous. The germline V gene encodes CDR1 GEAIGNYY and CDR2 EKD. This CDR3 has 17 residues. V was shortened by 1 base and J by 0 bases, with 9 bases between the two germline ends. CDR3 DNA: TGTGCCTGTGACACATGGGCCTTCTCCTGGGACACCCGACAGATGTTTTTC. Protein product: CACDTWAFSWDTRQMFF.

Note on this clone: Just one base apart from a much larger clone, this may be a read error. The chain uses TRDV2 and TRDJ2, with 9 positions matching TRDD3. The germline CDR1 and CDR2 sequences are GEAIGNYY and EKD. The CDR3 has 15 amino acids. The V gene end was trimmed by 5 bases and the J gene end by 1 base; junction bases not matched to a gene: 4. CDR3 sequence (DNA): TGTGCCTGTGGCATACTGGGGGATTTGACAGCACAACTCTTCTTT. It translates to CACGILGDLTAQLFF.

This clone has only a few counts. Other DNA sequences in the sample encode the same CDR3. CDR3 sequence: CACDTGDASSWDTRQMFF. The CDR3 nucleotides read TGTGCCTGTGACACTGGGGACGCTAGCTCCTGGGACACCCGACAGATGTTTTTC. This chain connects TRDV2 to TRDJ3; a weak D match, TRDD3 (5 bases). Trimming took 1 base from V and 0 from J, leaving 12 bases between them. The CDR3 loop spans 18 amino acids. CDR1 is GEAIGNYY and CDR2 is EKD in the germline V gene.

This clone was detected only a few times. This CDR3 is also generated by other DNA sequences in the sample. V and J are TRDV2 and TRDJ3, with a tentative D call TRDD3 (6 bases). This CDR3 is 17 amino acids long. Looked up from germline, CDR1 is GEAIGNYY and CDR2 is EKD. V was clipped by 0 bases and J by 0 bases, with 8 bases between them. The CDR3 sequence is CACDTGGSSWDTRQMFF. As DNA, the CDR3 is TGTGCCTGTGACACCGGGGGGAGCTCCTGGGACACCCGACAGATGTTTTTC.

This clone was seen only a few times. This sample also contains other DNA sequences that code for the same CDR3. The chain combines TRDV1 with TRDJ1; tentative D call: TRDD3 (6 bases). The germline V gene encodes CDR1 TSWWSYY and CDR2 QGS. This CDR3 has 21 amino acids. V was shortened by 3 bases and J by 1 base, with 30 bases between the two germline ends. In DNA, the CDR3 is TGTGCTCTTGGGGAGCGTTCCCTATTGGGGGCCGACGCAGTCAGCACCGATAAACTCATCTTT. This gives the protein CALGERSLLGADAVSTDKLIF.

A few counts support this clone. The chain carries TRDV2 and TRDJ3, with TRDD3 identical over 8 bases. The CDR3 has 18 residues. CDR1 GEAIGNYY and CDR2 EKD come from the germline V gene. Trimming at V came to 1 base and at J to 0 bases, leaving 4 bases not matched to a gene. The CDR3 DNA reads TGTGCCTGTGACACGGGATACGGAAGCTCCTGGGACACCCGACAGATGTTTTTC. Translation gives CACDTGYGSSWDTRQMFF.

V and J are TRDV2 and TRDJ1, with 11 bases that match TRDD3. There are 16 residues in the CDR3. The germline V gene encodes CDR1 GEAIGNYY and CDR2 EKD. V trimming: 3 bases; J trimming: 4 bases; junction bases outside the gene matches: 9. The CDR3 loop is CACDLLGDREDDKLIF. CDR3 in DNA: TGTGCCTGTGACTTACTGGGGGATAGAGAGGACGATAAACTCATCTTT.

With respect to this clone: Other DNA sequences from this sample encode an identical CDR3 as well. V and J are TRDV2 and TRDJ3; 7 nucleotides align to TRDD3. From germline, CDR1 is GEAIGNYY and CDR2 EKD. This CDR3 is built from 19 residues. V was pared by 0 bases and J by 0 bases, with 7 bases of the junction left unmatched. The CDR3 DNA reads TGTGCCTGTGACACCGTACTGGGGACCGGCTCCTGGGACACCCGACAGATGTTTTTC. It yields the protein CACDTVLGTGSWDTRQMFF.

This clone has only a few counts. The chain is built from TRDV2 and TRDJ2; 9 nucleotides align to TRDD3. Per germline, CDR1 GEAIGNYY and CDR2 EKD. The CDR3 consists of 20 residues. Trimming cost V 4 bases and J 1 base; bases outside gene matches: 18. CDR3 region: CACDPPFAGGFLLLTAQLFF. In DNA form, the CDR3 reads TGTGCCTGTGATCCTCCTTTCGCTGGGGGATTCCTCCTTTTGACAGCACAACTCTTCTTT.

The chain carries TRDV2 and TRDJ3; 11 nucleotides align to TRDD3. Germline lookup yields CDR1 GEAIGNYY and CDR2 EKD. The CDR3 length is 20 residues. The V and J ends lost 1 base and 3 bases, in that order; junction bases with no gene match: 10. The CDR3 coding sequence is TGTGCCTGTGACACGATCCTTGGGGGATACGCGGACTGGGACACCCGACAGATGTTTTTC. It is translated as CACDTILGGYADWDTRQMFF.

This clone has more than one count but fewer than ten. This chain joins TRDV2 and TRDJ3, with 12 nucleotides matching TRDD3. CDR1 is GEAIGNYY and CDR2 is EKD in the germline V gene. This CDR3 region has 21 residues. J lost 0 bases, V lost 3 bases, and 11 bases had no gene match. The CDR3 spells CACDATGGYPSSSWDTRQMFF. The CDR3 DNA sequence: TGTGCCTGTGACGCTACTGGGGGATACCCCTCGAGCTCCTGGGACACCCGACAGATGTTTTTC.

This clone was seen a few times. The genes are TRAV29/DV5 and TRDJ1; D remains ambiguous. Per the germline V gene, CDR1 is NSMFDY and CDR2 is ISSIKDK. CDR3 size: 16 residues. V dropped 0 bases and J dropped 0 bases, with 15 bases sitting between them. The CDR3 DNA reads TGTGCAGCAAGCGACCCGGCGTCCCCGTACACCGATAAACTCATCTTT. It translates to CAASDPASPYTDKLIF.

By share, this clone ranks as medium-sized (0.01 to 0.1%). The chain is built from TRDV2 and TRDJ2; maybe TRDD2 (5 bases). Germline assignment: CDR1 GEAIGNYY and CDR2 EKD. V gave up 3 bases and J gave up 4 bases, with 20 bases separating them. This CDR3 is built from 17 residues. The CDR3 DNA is TGTGCCTGTGACCCTGTTGGCGTCCCTACGCCGACAGCACAACTCTTCTTT. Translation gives CACDPVGVPTPTAQLFF.

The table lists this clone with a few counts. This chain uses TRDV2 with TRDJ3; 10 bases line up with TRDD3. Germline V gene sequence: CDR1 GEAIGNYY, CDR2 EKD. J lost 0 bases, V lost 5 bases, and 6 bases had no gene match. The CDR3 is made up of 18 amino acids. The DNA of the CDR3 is TGTGCCTGTGGCACGGCTGGGGGATACTCCTGGGACACCCGACAGATGTTTTTC. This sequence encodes CACGTAGGYSWDTRQMFF.

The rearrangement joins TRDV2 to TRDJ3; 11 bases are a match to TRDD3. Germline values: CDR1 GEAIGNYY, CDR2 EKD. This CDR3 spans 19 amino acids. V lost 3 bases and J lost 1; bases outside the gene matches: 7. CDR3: CACDAVGDTQSWDTRQMFF. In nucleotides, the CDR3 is TGTGCCTGTGACGCCGTGGGGGATACGCAGTCCTGGGACACCCGACAGATGTTTTTC.

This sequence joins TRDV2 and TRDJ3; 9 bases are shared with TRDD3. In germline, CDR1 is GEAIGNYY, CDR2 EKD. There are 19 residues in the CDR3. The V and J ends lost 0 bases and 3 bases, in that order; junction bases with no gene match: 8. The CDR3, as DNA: TGTGCCTGTGACACCTGGGGGATAGAAAATGTCTGGGACACCCGACAGATGTTTTTC. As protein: CACDTWGIENVWDTRQMFF.

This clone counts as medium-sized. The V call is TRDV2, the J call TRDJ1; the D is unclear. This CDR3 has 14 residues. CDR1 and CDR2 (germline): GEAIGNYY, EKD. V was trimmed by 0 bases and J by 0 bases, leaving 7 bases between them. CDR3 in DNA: TGTGCCTGTGACACCGTTCTGTACACCGATAAACTCATCTTT. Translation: CACDTVLYTDKLIF.

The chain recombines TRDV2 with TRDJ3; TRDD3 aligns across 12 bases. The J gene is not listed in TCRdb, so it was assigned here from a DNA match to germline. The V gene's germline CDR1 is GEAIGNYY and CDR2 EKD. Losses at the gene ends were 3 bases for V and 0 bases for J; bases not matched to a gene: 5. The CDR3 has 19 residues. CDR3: CACDFLGDTHSWDTRQMFF. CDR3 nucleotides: TGTGCCTGTGACTTTCTGGGGGATACGCACTCCTGGGACACCCGACAGATGTTTTTC.

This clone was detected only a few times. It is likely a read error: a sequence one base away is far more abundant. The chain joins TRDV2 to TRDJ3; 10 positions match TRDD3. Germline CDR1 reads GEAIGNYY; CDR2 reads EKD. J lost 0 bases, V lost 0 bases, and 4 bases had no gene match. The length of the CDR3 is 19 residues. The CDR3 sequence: CACDTVLGDRSWDTRQMFF. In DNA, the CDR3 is TGTGCCTGTGACACCGTACTGGGGGATCGCTCCTGGGACACCCGACAGATGTTTTTC.

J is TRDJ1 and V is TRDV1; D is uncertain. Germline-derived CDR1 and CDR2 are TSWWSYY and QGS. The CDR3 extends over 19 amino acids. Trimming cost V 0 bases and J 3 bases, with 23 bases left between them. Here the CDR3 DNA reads TGTGCTCTTGGGGAACTGGGAAGCCCGTACTCCAAAGCGGCCGATAAACTCATCTTT. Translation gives CALGELGSPYSKAADKLIF.